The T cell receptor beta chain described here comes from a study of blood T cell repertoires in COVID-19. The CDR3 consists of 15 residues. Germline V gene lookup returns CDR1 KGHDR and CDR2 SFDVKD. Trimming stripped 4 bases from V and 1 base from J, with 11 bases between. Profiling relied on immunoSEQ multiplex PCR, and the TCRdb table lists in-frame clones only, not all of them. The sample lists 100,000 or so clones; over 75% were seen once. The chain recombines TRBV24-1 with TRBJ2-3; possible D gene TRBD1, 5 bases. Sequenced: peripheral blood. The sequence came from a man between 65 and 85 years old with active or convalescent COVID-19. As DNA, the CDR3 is TGTGCCACCAGTGACAGACAGCTTCGCACAGATACGCAGTATTTT. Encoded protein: CATSDRQLRTDTQYF.